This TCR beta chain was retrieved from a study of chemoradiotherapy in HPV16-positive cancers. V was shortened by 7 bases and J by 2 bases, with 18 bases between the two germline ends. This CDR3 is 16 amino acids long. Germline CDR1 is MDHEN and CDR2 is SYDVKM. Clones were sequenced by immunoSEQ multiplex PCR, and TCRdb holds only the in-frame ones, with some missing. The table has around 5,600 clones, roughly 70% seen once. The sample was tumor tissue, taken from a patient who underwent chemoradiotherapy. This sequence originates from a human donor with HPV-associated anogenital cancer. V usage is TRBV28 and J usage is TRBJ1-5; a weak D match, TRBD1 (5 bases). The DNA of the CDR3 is TGTGCCAGCACCAAAATAGCCGGGGCCGGCAATCAGCCCCAGCATTTT. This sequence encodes CASTKIAGAGNQPQHF. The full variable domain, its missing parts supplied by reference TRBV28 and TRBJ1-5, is DVKVTQSSRYLVKRTGEKVFLECVQDMDHENMFWYRQDPGLGLRLIYFSYDVKMKEKGDIPEGYSVSREKKERFSLILESASTNQTSMYLCASTKIAGAGNQPQHFGDGTRLSIL.